A selection of T cell receptor beta chains follows, all from one sample in a study of cytomegalovirus exposure and HLA in healthy donors. Clones were sequenced by immunoSEQ multiplex PCR, and TCRdb holds only the in-frame ones, with some missing. The sample has under 200,000 clones, 84% seen once. Material for sequencing was PBMCs. These receptors came from a boy under 10 years old in good health and CMV-seronegative. Both conserved end residues are part of each CDR3. Each record gives: J gene, D gene, clone size, V gene, CDR3 DNA, CDR3 protein. The D gene is left open where the match is weak. Size is omitted from some rows. Given values are once, few, many or a class for expanded clones.

TRBJ1-5 NA NA TRBV19 TGTGCCAGTAGTATTGGCGGGGGTGGCGGGCCCCAGCATTTT CASSIGGGGGPQHF
TRBJ2-7 NA NA TRBV6-5 TGTGCCAGCAGTTACTCGGGGGCTAGATCCGAGCAGTACTTC CASSYSGARSEQYF
TRBJ2-7 TRBD1 NA TRBV4-1 TGCGCCAGCAGCCCACCCGGGACAGGGGCAAACGAGCAGTACTTC CASSPPGTGANEQYF
TRBJ2-5 NA NA TRBV5-1 TGCGCCAGCAGGCGTAGGGGCCCCATTTCCCAAGAGACCCAGTACTTC CASRRRGPISQETQYF
TRBJ2-3 TRBD2 once TRBV29-1 TGCAGCGTTGCGGGGGGGGACACAGATACGCAGTATTTT CSVAGGDTDTQYF
TRBJ2-1 TRBD2 NA TRBV2 TGTGCCAGCGTCTGGGGGGGGAGCAATGAGCAGTTCTTC CASVWGGSNEQFF
TRBJ2-1 TRBD1 NA TRBV11-2 TGTGCCAGCAGCCCGGACAGGGGGCAGTACAATGAGCAGTTCTTC CASSPDRGQYNEQFF
TRBJ2-3 TRBD2 NA TRBV13 TGTGCCAGCAGCGAAAGCGGGACTGAAAGCACAGATACGCAGTATTTT CASSESGTESTDTQYF
TRBJ2-3 NA NA TRBV27 TGTGCCAGCAGTTCTCCGAGGCTAGCAGGTTACACAGATACGCAGTATTTT CASSSPRLAGYTDTQYF
TRBJ1-2 NA few TRBV19 TGTGCCAGTAGTATTCACCATAACAGGCGCGATGGCTACACCTTC CASSIHHNRRDGYTF
TRBJ1-2 NA NA TRBV27 TGTGCCAGCAGTACGGGTCAGGGAAACTATGGCTACACCTTC CASSTGQGNYGYTF
TRBJ2-1 NA NA TRBV6-1 TGTGCCAGCAGTGAAATAGATCAGCGGGTTTCCTACAATGAGCAGTTCTTC CASSEIDQRVSYNEQFF
TRBJ1-2 NA NA TRBV6-6 TGTGCCAGCACCACAGTGGATGGCTACACCTTC CASTTVDGYTF
TRBJ2-7 NA NA TRBV5-1 TGCGCCAGCAGCTCCCGGGGGTTACTCTACGAGCAGTACTTC CASSSRGLLYEQYF
TRBJ2-7 NA NA TRBV4-1 TGCGCCAGCAGCCAAGACCCAAGAAGCACTCCCTACGAGCAGTACTTC CASSQDPRSTPYEQYF
TRBJ2-7 NA NA TRBV10-1 TGCGCCAGCAGTGAGGGAGGAGAGGAGCAGTACTTC CASSEGGEEQYF
TRBJ1-4 NA NA TRBV7-9 TGTGCCAGCAGCTACCAGGGGAGGGCTAATGAAAAACTGTTTTTT CASSYQGRANEKLFF
TRBJ2-1 TRBD2 NA TRBV9 TGTGCCAGCAGCGTAGATCCGGGAGGAGGAGGAAATGAGCAGTTCTTC CASSVDPGGGGNEQFF
TRBJ2-1 NA NA TRBV11-1 TGTGCCAGCAGCCTCCGGGCGGGAAGAATAAATGAGCAGTTCTTC CASSLRAGRINEQFF
TRBJ2-7 TRBD1 NA TRBV29-1 TGCAGCGTGGTGAACAGGGGCTCCTACGAGCAGTACTTC CSVVNRGSYEQYF
TRBJ2-7 TRBD2 NA TRBV6-6 TGTGCCAGCAGTTACTCTAGCGGGAGTGGCGAGCAGTACTTC CASSYSSGSGEQYF
TRBJ2-3 TRBD2 NA TRBV7-3 TGTGCCAGCAGCTTGTCCCTAGCGGGTGATCGGGATACGCAGTATTTT CASSLSLAGDRDTQYF
TRBJ2-1 NA NA TRBV28 TGTGCCCCGGCTAGCGTCAAAAACTTCCTCATCTACAATGAGCAGTTCTTC CAPASVKNFLIYNEQFF
TRBJ2-3 TRBD2 NA TRBV5-1 TGCGCCAGCAGCCCGGAGGGACTAGCGGGAGATACGCAGTATTTT CASSPEGLAGDTQYF
TRBJ2-7 NA NA TRBV28 TGTGCCAGCAGGCTACAGGGAGTTAAAAGGTACGAGCAGTACTTC CASRLQGVKRYEQYF
TRBJ2-7 NA NA TRBV5-1 TGCGCCAGCAGCTTTGCCGGGAACTCCTACGAGCAGTACTTC CASSFAGNSYEQYF
TRBJ1-1 TRBD1 NA TRBV2 TGTGCCGGCAGCCTCCAGGGGGTCCGCGACTATTGGAGGGCTTTCTTT CAGSLQGVRDYWRAFF
TRBJ1-1 NA NA TRBV5-1 TGCGCCAGCAGCTTGGGCGCCGAGAACACTGAAGCTTTCTTT CASSLGAENTEAFF
TRBJ2-1 TRBD2 NA TRBV5-1 TGCGCCAGCAGCCTGGAACCGGGACTAGCCTACAATGAGCAGTTCTTC CASSLEPGLAYNEQFF
TRBJ1-1 NA NA TRBV25-1 TGTGCCAGCAGCGGGGTCATCGAGAACACTGAAGCTTTCTTT CASSGVIENTEAFF
TRBJ2-7 TRBD2 NA TRBV15 TGTGCCACCAGCAGAGTACGGGAGGGCCTCGACGAGCAGTACTTC CATSRVREGLDEQYF
TRBJ2-5 NA NA TRBV7-6 TGTGCCAGCAGCTTAGGAGGTGTCGGAGAGACCCAGTACTTC CASSLGGVGETQYF
TRBJ2-7 NA once TRBV5-1 TGCGCCAGCAGCTTGGCGGGATTCTCCTACGAGCAGTACTTC CASSLAGFSYEQYF
TRBJ2-7 NA NA TRBV5-1 TGCGCCAGCAGCTTGGAGCAGGGGAGCTCCTACGAGCAGTACTTC CASSLEQGSSYEQYF
TRBJ2-7 TRBD2 NA TRBV19 TGTGCCAGTAGTATAGCTCCTAGCGGCTACGAGCAGTACTTC CASSIAPSGYEQYF
TRBJ2-7 TRBD1 once TRBV5-1 TGCGCCAGCAGCTTGGCCCCGGGACAGGGGGCCAACGAGCAGTACTTC CASSLAPGQGANEQYF
TRBJ1-5 TRBD1 NA TRBV27 TGTGCCAGCAGTTGGACAGGGAGTCAGCCCCAGCATTTT CASSWTGSQPQHF
TRBJ1-1 NA NA TRBV19 TGTGCCAGTAGTGGTGAAAGGACAGCGACTCACACTGAAGCTTTCTTT CASSGERTATHTEAFF
TRBJ1-1 NA NA TRBV11-2 TGTGCCAGCAGCTTAGGAGGGCCGAACACTGAAGCTTTCTTT CASSLGGPNTEAFF
TRBJ2-1 NA NA TRBV29-1 TGCAGCGTTGAAAGGGTAGAGAGGGACAACAAATACAATGAGCAGTTCTTC CSVERVERDNKYNEQFF
TRBJ2-5 NA NA TRBV18 TGTGCCAGCTCACAGTCAGGGGCCAGATCCTCAGAGACCCAGTACTTC CASSQSGARSSETQYF
TRBJ1-4 TRBD1 NA TRBV5-6 TGTGCCAGCAGCCGCGATCGGGGACAGGGGGCACCTAATGAAAAACTGTTTTTT CASSRDRGQGAPNEKLFF